This TCR beta chain was captured in a study of beta chain features in type 1 diabetes. Study-level background: Cells sorted and examined across all samples totaled 107,917,701. Study results and limitations: Patients with Type 1 diabetes showed moderately but significantly shorter TCRB CDR3s in all four CD4+ subsets. Any HLA effect on TCRB rearrangement was left unresolved by small sub-analyses. Cells with high TCR expression could be over-represented by cDNA sequencing.

As for this clone: Its cognate antigen is unknown.

The CDR3 is 13 amino acids. Germline V gene data show CDR1 as SGHTA and CDR2 as FQGNSA. Between the trimmed V and J ends, which lost 5 bases and 10 bases, there was a span of 15 bases. Sequencing targeted expressed TCRB transcripts, as all isolated RNA had been reverse transcribed. For naive, central memory and regulatory T cell samples, reads averaged around 3.6 million. Repertoires were generated with immunoSEQ multiplex PCR, while TCRdb's copy carries only in-frame clones and drops some. This table has 200,000 to 300,000 clones, about 20% appearing once. This receptor was obtained from a woman aged 40 to 55 with type 1 diabetes. Sequencing used naive CD4+ T cells from blood. This chain connects TRBV7-2 to TRBJ2-1, with a weak D call TRBD1 (6 bases). The CDR3 region has the DNA TGTGCCAGCAGCATTCAGGGGCCGGGGGAGCAGTTCTTC. It is translated as CASSIQGPGEQFF.